This T cell receptor beta chain originates from a study of blood T cell repertoires in COVID-19. Study at large: Samples of COVID-19 (acute and convalescent) were obtained from the United States, Italy and Spain. From T cells, B-cell-depleted T cells, or PBMCs came the material, which was cDNA or gDNA.

This CDR3 has 13 amino acids. CDR1 and CDR2 (germline): SGHRS, YFSETQ. The ends were cut back, 5 bases at V and 1 base at J, with 8 bases in the middle. In the authors' methods: Reference gene primer amplification yielded estimated nucleated cell counts. Profiled with immunoSEQ multiplex PCR; TCRdb holds only in-frame clones, not every one. Clone size and V and J calls were adopted from that table, with D and trimming inferred from the DNA. Of a few hundred thousand clones in the sample, around 88% were seen once. The table lists this clone with many counts. Other DNA variants within this sample encode the same CDR3.

This clonotype was sampled from a woman aged 60-75 years with COVID-19, enrolled during active disease. Sequencing was performed on peripheral blood. The chain carries TRBV5-1 and TRBJ2-3, with a weak D call TRBD2 (6 bases). CDR3 residues: CASSLAGTDTQYF. Written as DNA, the CDR3 is TGCGCCAGCAGTTTAGCGGGCACAGATACGCAGTATTTT. Based on the CDR3 plus reference TRBV5-1 and TRBJ2-3, the full variable domain is KAGVTQTPRYLIKTRGQQVTLSCSPISGHRSVSWYQQTPGQGLQFLFEYFSETQRNKGNFPGRFSGRQFSNSRSEMNVSTLELGDSALYLCASSLAGTDTQYFGPGTRLTVL.